This note documents a single T cell receptor beta chain sequence. Looked up from germline, CDR1 is SGDLS and CDR2 is YYNGEE. Trimming took 0 bases from V and 1 from J, leaving 7 bases between them. This CDR3 contains 14 residues. TCRdb's copy holds only in-frame clones and misses some; the assay was immunoSEQ multiplex PCR. The profile shows some 60,000 clones, about nine tenths of them singletons. The data derive from a study of T cell changes during pregnancy in multiple sclerosis. Sequencing was performed on peripheral blood, taken in the first trimester of pregnancy. The source of this sequence is a female donor in good health, enrolled as a control in a pregnancy study. The chain links TRBV9 to TRBJ1-1; D is undetermined. CDR3 region: CASSVALRNTEAFF. The CDR3 nucleotides read TGTGCCAGCAGCGTAGCTCTTCGGAACACTGAAGCTTTCTTT.